This T cell receptor beta chain is drawn from a study of blood T cell repertoires in COVID-19. The CDR3 contains 15 residues. Germline assignment: CDR1 SGDLS and CDR2 YYNGEE. V shed 0 bases, J shed 8 bases, and the junction held 7 bases outside the gene matches. Sequencing was performed with immunoSEQ multiplex PCR; in TCRdb, only in-frame clones are kept and a portion is missing. The sample has about 260,000 clones; approximately 91% are singletons. The material sequenced was peripheral blood. This clonotype was sampled from a person aged 18 to 35 with COVID-19, enrolled during active disease. This chain uses TRBV9 with TRBJ2-1; 8 bases agree with TRBD2. CDR3 region: CASSVGRGGRYEQFF. As DNA, the CDR3 is TGTGCCAGCAGCGTAGGGCGGGGCGGGAGGTATGAGCAGTTCTTC.